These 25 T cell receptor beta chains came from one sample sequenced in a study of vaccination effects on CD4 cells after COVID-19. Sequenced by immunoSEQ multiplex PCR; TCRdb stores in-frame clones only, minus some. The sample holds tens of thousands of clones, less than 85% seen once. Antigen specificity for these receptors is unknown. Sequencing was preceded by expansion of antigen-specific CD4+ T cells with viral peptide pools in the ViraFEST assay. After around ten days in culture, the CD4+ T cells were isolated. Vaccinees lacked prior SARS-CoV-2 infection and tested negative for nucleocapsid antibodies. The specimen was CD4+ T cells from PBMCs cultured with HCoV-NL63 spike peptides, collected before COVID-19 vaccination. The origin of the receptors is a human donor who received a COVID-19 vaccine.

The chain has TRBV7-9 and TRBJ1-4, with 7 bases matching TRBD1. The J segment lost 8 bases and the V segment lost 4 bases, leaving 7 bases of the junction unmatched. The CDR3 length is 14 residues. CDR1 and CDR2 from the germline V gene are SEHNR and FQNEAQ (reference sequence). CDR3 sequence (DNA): TGTGCCAGCAGCTCCACAGGGGCCTTCGAAAAACTGTTTTTT. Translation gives CASSSTGAFEKLFF.

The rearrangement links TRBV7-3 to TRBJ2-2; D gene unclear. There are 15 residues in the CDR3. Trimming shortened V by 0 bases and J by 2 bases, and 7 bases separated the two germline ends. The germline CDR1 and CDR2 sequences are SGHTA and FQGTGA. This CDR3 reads CASSLTVLNTGELFF. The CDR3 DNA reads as TGTGCCAGCAGCTTAACGGTCCTAAACACCGGGGAGCTGTTTTTT.

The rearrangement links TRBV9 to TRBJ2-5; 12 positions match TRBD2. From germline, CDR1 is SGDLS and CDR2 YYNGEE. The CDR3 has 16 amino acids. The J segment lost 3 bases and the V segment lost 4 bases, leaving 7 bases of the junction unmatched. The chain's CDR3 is CASSPLAGGPEETQYF. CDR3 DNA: TGTGCCAGCAGCCCGCTAGCGGGGGGGCCTGAAGAGACCCAGTACTTC.

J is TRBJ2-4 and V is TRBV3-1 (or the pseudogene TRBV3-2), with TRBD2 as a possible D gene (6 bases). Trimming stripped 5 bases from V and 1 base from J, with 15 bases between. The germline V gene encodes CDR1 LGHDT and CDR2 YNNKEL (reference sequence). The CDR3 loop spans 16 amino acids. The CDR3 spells CASSSHGGEAKNIQYF. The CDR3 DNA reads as TGTGCCAGCAGCTCTCACGGGGGTGAGGCCAAAAACATTCAGTACTTC.

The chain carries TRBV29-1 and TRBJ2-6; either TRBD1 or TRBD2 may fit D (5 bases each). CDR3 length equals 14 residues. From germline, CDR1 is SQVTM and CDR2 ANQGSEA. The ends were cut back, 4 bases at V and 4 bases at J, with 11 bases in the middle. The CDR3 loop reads CSVARGVGANVLTF. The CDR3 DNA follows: TGCAGCGTTGCGCGAGGGGTCGGGGCCAACGTCCTGACTTTC. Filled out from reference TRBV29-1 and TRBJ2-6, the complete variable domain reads SAVISQKPSRDICQRGTSLTIQCQVDSQVTMMFWYRQQPGQSLTLIATANQGSEATYESGFVIDKFPISRPNLTFSTLTVSNMSPEDSSIYLCSVARGVGANVLTFGAGSRLTVL.

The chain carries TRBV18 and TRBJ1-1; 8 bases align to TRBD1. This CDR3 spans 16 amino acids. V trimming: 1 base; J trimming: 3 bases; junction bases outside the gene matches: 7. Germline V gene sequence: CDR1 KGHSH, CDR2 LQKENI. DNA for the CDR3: TGTGCCAGCTCACCACGAGACAGGGGACTGGACACTGAAGCTTTCTTT. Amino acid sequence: CASSPRDRGLDTEAFF.

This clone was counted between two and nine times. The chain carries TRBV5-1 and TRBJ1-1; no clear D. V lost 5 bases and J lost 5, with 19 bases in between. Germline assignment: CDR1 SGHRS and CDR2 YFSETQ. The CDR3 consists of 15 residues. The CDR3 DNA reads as TGCGCCAGCAGAACGACGGTCGGGGATTGGACTGAAGCTTTCTTT. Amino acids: CASRTTVGDWTEAFF.

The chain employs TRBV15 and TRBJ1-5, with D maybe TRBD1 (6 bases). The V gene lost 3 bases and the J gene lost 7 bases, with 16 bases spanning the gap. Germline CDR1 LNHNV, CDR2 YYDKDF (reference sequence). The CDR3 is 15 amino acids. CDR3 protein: CATSSRLGGIQPQHF. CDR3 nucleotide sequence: TGTGCCACCAGCAGTCGTTTGGGGGGCATACAGCCCCAGCATTTT.

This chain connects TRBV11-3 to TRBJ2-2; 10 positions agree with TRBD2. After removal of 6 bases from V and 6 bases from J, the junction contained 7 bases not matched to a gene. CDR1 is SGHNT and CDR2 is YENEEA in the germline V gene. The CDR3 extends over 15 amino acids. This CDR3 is CASRLTSGVAGELFF. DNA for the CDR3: TGTGCCAGCAGACTTACTAGCGGGGTGGCCGGGGAGCTGTTTTTT.

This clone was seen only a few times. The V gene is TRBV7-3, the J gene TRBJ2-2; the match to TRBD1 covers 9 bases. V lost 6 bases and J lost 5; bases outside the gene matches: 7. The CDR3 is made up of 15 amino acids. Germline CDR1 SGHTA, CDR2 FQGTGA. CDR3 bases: TGTGCCAGCAGTTCCGGGACAGGGAGAACCGGGGAGCTGTTTTTT. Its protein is CASSSGTGRTGELFF.

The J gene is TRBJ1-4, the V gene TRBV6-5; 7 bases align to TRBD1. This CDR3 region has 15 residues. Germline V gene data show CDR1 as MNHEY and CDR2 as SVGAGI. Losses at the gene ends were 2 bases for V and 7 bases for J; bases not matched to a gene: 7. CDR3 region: CASSYGRGRVEKLFF. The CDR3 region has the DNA TGTGCCAGCAGTTACGGGAGGGGGCGGGTTGAAAAACTGTTTTTT.

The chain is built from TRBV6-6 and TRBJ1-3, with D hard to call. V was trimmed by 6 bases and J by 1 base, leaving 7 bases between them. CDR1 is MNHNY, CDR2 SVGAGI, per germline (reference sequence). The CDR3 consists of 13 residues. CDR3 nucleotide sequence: TGTGCCAGCAGCCCATCTTCTGGAAACACCATATATTTT. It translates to CASSPSSGNTIYF.

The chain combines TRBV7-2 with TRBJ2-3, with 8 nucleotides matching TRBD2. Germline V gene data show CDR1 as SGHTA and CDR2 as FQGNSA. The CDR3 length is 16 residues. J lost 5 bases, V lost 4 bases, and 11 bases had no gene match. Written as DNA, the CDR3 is TGTGCCAGCAGCTCTCGACGGGGGGGAACGTTAGATACGCAGTATTTT. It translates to CASSSRRGGTLDTQYF.

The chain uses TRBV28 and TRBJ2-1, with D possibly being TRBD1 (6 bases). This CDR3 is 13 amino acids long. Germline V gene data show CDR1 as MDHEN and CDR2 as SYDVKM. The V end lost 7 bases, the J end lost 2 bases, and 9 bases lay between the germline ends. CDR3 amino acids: CASTRDTYNEQFF. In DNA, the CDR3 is TGTGCCAGCACCCGGGACACCTACAATGAGCAGTTCTTC.

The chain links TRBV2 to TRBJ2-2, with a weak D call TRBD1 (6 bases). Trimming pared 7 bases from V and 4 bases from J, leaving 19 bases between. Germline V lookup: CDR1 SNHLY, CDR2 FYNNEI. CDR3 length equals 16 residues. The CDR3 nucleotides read TGTGCCAGCATATCCTTCAGGGGTGCTGTCACCGGGGAGCTGTTTTTT. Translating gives CASISFRGAVTGELFF.

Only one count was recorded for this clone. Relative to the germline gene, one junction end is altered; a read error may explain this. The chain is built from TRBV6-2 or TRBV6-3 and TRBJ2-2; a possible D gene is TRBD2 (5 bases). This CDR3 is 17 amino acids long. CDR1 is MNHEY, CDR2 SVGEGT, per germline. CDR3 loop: CASNYAPGPGDTGELFF. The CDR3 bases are TGTGCCAGCAATTACGCCCCTGGTCCCGGGGACACCGGGGAGCTGTTTTTT.

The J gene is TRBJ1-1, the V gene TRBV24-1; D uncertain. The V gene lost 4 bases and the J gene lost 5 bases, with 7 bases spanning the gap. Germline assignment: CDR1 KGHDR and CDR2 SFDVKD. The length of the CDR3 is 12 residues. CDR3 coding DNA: TGTGCCACCAGTGAATCAGGAACTGAAGCTTTCTTT. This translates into CATSESGTEAFF.

DNA of the CDR3: TGTGCCAGCAGCCCCCTGATGGGTCTGAAACCCGGGGAGCTGTTTTTT. It yields the protein CASSPLMGLKPGELFF. J is TRBJ2-2 and V is TRBV28; no clear D. This CDR3 spans 16 amino acids. The germline gives CDR1 MDHEN, CDR2 SYDVKM. The ends were cut back, 6 bases at V and 6 bases at J, with 20 bases in the middle. Supplemented by reference TRBV28 and TRBJ2-2, the full variable domain reads DVKVTQSSRYLVKRTGEKVFLECVQDMDHENMFWYRQDPGLGLRLIYFSYDVKMKEKGDIPEGYSVSREKKERFSLILESASTNQTSMYLCASSPLMGLKPGELFFGEGSRLTVL.

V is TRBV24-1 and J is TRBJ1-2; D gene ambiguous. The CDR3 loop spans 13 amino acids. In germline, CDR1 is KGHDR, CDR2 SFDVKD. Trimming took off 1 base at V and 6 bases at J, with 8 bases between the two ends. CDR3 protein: CATSDFLGNGYTF. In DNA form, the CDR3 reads TGTGCCACCAGTGATTTTTTGGGGAATGGCTACACCTTC.

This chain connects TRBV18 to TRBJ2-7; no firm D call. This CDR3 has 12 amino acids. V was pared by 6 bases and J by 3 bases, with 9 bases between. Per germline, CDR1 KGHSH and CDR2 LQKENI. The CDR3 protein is CASSLDGYEQYV. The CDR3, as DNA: TGTGCCAGCTCCCTGGACGGCTACGAGCAGTACGTC.

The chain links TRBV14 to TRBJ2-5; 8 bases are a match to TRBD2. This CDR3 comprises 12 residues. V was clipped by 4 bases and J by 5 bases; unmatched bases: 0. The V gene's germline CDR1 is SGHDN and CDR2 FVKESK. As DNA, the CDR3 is TGTGCCAGCAGCCGCGGGGGGGAGACCCAGTACTTC. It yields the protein CASSRGGETQYF. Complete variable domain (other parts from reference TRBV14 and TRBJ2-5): EAGVTQFPSHSVIEKGQTVTLRCDPISGHDNLYWYRRVMGKEIKFLLHFVKESKQDESGMPNNRFLAERTGGTYSTLKVQPAELEDSGVYFCASSRGGETQYFGPGTRLLVL.

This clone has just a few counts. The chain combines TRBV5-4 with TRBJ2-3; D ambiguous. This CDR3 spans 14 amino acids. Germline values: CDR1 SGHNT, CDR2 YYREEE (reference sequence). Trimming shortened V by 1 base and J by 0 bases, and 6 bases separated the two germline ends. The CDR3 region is CASSLLESTDTQYF. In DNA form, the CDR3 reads TGTGCCAGCAGCTTGCTTGAGAGCACAGATACGCAGTATTTT.

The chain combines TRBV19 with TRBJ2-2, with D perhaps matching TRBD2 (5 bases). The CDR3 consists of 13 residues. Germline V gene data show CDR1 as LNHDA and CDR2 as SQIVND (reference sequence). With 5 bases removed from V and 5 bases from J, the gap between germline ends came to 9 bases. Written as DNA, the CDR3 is TGTGCCAGTAGTTCTTGGGAGACCGGGGAGCTGTTTTTT. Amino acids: CASSSWETGELFF.

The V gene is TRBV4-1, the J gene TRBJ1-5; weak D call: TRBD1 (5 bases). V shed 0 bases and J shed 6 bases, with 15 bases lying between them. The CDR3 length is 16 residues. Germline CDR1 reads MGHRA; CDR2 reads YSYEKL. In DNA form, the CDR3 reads TGCGCCAGCAGCCAAGATACAGGAGAGGGCCGTCAGCCCCAGCATTTT. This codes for CASSQDTGEGRQPQHF.

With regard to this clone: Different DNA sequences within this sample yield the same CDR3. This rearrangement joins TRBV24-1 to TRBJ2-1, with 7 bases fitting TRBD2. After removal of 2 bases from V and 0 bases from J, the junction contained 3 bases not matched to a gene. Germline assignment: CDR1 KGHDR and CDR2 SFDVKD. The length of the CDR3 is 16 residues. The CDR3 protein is CATSDSSGSSYNEQFF. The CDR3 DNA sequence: TGTGCCACCAGTGATTCTAGCGGAAGCTCCTACAATGAGCAGTTCTTC.